A single sample is the source of the 14 T cell receptor beta chains below, sequenced in a study of regulatory T cells in long-lasting Graves disease. The authors built TCR beta libraries using iRepertoire HTBI primers and Arm-PCR of CDR3 regions. Using its own MiXCR run on the multiplex PCR reads, TCRdb lists one record per CDR3 protein. The table has some 200,000 distinct CDR3 sequences, about 19% seen once. As for time point: newly diagnosed GD, antithyroid drugs for less than 3 months. Extracted RNA from PBMCs served as the source of the TCR library. The sample also formed part of further work on T cells in Graves' hyperthyroidism and ophthalmopathy.

Sequenced here: peripheral blood mononuclear cells (PBMCs), sampled at new diagnosis, from a patient treated with antithyroid drugs. These receptors were taken from a woman aged 25-40 years with Graves disease.

This clonotype was recorded a few times. V usage is TRBV4-1 and J usage is TRBJ2-7; the D gene could be TRBD1 or TRBD2 (6 bases each). The CDR3 is made up of 15 amino acids. Germline assignment: CDR1 MGHRA and CDR2 YSYEKL. V lost 1 base to trimming and J lost 6 bases, with 16 bases between them. CDR3 region: CASSQGRARGGEQYF. As DNA, the CDR3 is TGCGCCAGCAGCCAAGGGAGGGCCAGAGGGGGCGAGCAGTACTTC.

This clonotype was seen at least ten times. This chain links TRBV24-1 with TRBJ2-7, with D possibly being TRBD1 (5 bases). The CDR3 contains 15 residues. Germline V gives CDR1 KGHDR, CDR2 SFDVKD. Trimming removed 4 bases at V and 2 bases at J, with 14 bases between. Here the CDR3 DNA reads TGTGCCACCAGTGACCCTGGACATTTAGCCTACGAGCAGTACTTC. Protein: CATSDPGHLAYEQYF.

In this sample, this clonotype turned up many times. The chain is built from TRBV28 and TRBJ1-1; 7 nucleotides line up with TRBD1. Trimming cost V 6 bases and J 0 bases; bases outside gene matches: 7. The CDR3 contains 15 residues. Germline CDR1 is MDHEN and CDR2 is SYDVKM. The CDR3 nucleotides read TGTGCCAGCAGCGGAGGGGACAGCATGAACACTGAAGCTTTCTTT. Protein product: CASSGGDSMNTEAFF.

A few counts support this clonotype. A read error is possible here, since a much larger clone lies one base away. The CDR3 loop is CATSDRIGGEQYF. As DNA, the CDR3 is TGTGCCACCAGTGACCGGATCGGGGGTGAGCAGTACTTC. The V and J genes are TRBV24-1 and TRBJ2-7; perhaps TRBD2 as D (6 bases). CDR1 KGHDR and CDR2 SFDVKD come from the germline V gene. The CDR3 totals 13 residues. V was shortened by 4 bases and J by 7 bases, with 13 bases between the two germline ends.

This clonotype has ten or more counts. The CDR3 sequence is CSAVGGLAGGLDEQYF. CDR3 coding DNA: TGCAGTGCAGTGGGGGGCCTAGCGGGGGGGCTTGACGAGCAGTACTTC. V usage is TRBV20-1 and J usage is TRBJ2-7, with TRBD2 matching 12 bases. Germline V gives CDR1 DFQATT, CDR2 SNEGSKA (reference sequence). V trimming: 6 bases; J trimming: 5 bases; junction bases outside the gene matches: 14. This CDR3 is 16 amino acids long.

This clonotype was observed at least ten times. V usage is TRBV12-3 or TRBV12-4 and J usage is TRBJ1-1; 8 bases line up with TRBD1. The CDR3 spans 15 residues. Trimming took 7 bases from V and 1 from J; bases not matched to a gene: 8. In nucleotides, the CDR3 is TGTGCCAGCACCAGACCGGACAGGGCGAACACTGAAGCTTTCTTT. Translated: CASTRPDRANTEAFF.

The chain combines TRBV12-3 or TRBV12-4 with TRBJ2-1, with TRBD2 matching 8 bases. J was trimmed by 3 bases and V by 6 bases; bases with no gene match: 10. This CDR3 comprises 16 residues. This chain's CDR3 is CASSSDGSGNYNEQFF. The CDR3 coding sequence is TGTGCCAGCAGCTCTGATGGTAGCGGGAACTACAATGAGCAGTTCTTC.

This clonotype showed up many times. The chain combines TRBV18 with TRBJ1-5, with 7 positions matching TRBD1. The germline V gene encodes CDR1 KGHSH and CDR2 LQKENI. The CDR3 loop spans 18 amino acids. The V gene end was trimmed by 2 bases and the J gene end by 0 bases; junction bases not matched to a gene: 10. CDR3 sequence (DNA): TGTGCCAGCTCACCAGTGCGGACAGGCAGCTATAGCAATCAGCCCCAGCATTTT. Its translation is CASSPVRTGSYSNQPQHF. The variable domain in full, with the rest retrieved from reference TRBV18 and TRBJ1-5, is NAGVMQNPRHLVRRRGQEARLRCSPMKGHSHVYWYRQLPEEGLKFMVYLQKENIIDESGMPKERFSAEFPKEGPSILRIQQVVRGDSAAYFCASSPVRTGSYSNQPQHFGDGTRLSIL.

About this clonotype itself: This may arise from a read error, as a much more abundant clone is one base away. The rearrangement links TRBV6-5 to TRBJ2-7, with 7 bases lining up with TRBD2. The CDR3 is made up of 13 amino acids. Germline values: CDR1 MNHEY, CDR2 SVGAGI. As DNA, the CDR3 is TGTGCCAGCAGTTACTCGGGAGGGAACGAGCAGTGCTTC. Its translation is CASSYSGGNEQCF.

In its sample, this clonotype was seen many times. The chain is built from TRBV6-1 and TRBJ1-5, with TRBD1 identical over 8 bases. CDR1 and CDR2 (germline): MNHNS, SASEGT. The trim removed 6 bases at V and 2 bases at J, leaving 0 bases unmatched. This CDR3 is 13 amino acids long. The CDR3 sequence is CASRTGGNQPQHF. The CDR3 nucleotides read TGTGCCAGCAGGACAGGGGGCAATCAGCCCCAGCATTTT.

The chain combines TRBV5-1 with TRBJ1-2; D gene uncertain. The CDR3 totals 13 residues. Trimming removed 0 bases from V and 4 bases from J, with 7 bases in between. CDR1 SGHRS and CDR2 YFSETQ come from the germline V gene. The DNA of the CDR3 is TGCGCCAGCAGCTTGGAACCAGCCTATGGCTACACCTTC. This translates into CASSLEPAYGYTF.

This clonotype was detected many times. The genes are TRBV27 and TRBJ2-1; 11 bases are a match to TRBD2. Germline V gene sequence: CDR1 MNHEY, CDR2 SMNVEV (reference sequence). Unmatched junction bases numbered 5, after V lost 0 bases and J lost 4 bases. This CDR3 spans 17 amino acids. Written as DNA, the CDR3 is TGTGCCAGCAGTTTATCAGCCGGGACTAGCGGATACAATGAGCAGTTCTTC. Its translation: CASSLSAGTSGYNEQFF.

This chain links TRBV28 with TRBJ2-7, with a possible D match to TRBD1 (8 bases). Between the trimmed V and J ends, which lost 4 bases and 2 bases, there was a span of 18 bases. CDR1 and CDR2 (germline): MDHEN, SYDVKM. This CDR3 is 16 amino acids long. The CDR3 DNA sequence: TGTGCCAGCAGTTCCGGGACAGGTGGGGGGGCCTACGAGCAGTACTTC. It yields the protein CASSSGTGGGAYEQYF.

This clonotype has a count of ten or more. The chain carries TRBV4-1 and TRBJ1-1, with D possibly being TRBD1 (5 bases). V shed 6 bases and J shed 4 bases, with 12 bases lying between them. Per germline, CDR1 MGHRA and CDR2 YSYEKL. The CDR3 is 13 amino acids. CDR3 residues: CASRDTTSTEAFF. The DNA of the CDR3 is TGCGCCAGCAGGGACACGACGAGCACTGAAGCTTTCTTT.